This T cell receptor beta chain was sequenced during a study of long-term antiretroviral therapy in people with HIV. They ran version v3.0 of the immunoSEQ assay at survey level. Generated by immunoSEQ multiplex PCR, the TCRdb table keeps only in-frame clones and is missing some. The sample consists of tens of thousands of clones, 80% to 90% of them appearing once. V lost 6 bases, J lost 0 bases, and 6 bases stayed unmatched. Germline CDR1 SGHRS, CDR2 YFSETQ. CDR3 length: 14 amino acids. Remarks on this clone: Its specificity is unknown. In the same sample, other DNA sequences code for this CDR3.

There were roughly 0.95-11 million cryopreserved PBMC in the samples before DNA extraction. The study's findings and limits: Relative to transplant donor controls, diversity remained lower despite increasing after ART.

The TCR was taken from a man younger than 30 with HIV. The chain carries TRBV5-1 and TRBJ2-7; 7 positions agree with TRBD1. This material consisted of unsorted PBMCs, taken 0.2 years before starting antiretroviral therapy. The CDR3 reads CASTTWDSSYEQYF. CDR3 bases: TGCGCCAGCACCACATGGGACAGCTCCTACGAGCAGTACTTC.